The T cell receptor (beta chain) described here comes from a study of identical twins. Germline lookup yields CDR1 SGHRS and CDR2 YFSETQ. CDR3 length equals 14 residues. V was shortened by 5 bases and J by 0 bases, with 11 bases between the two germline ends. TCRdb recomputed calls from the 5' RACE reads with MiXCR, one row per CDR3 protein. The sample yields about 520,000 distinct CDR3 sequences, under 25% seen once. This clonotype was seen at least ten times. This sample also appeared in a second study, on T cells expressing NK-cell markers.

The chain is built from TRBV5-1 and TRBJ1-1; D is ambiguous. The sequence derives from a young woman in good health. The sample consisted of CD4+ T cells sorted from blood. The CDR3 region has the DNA TGCGCCAGCAGGAACGGTCCCATGAACACTGAAGCTTTCTTT. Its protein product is CASRNGPMNTEAFF.